This TCR beta chain was found in a study of technical replicates of blood from several donors. Clones were sequenced by immunoSEQ multiplex PCR, and TCRdb holds only the in-frame ones, with some missing. The table includes about 82,000 clones, approximately 96% detected once. The CDR3 covers 13 residues. Per the germline V gene, CDR1 is SGHNT and CDR2 is YYREEE (reference sequence). The germline V and J ends were trimmed by 1 base and 10 bases, with 12 bases remaining between them. The receptor was isolated from a human donor in good health. The V call is TRBV5-4, the J call TRBJ2-4, with a tentative D call TRBD2 (5 bases). The sequenced material came from T cells isolated from PBMCs. In DNA form, the CDR3 reads TGTGCCAGCAGCTTGCCGGGAAGCCGGATTCAGTACTTC. This sequence encodes CASSLPGSRIQYF.